The 20 T cell receptor beta chains reported below all come from one sample, sequenced in a study of T cell responses to AZD1222 COVID-19 vaccine. Profiling relied on immunoSEQ multiplex PCR, and the TCRdb table lists in-frame clones only, not all of them. This sample carries 13,000 to 15,000 clones, 84% of them seen once, and the ten largest clones take 30% to 45%. Specimen: peripheral blood, collected 28 days after the second AZD1222 dose. These receptors all come from an adult who received the AZD1222 COVID-19 vaccine.

J is TRBJ1-3 and V is TRBV5-5; D is perhaps TRBD1 (6 bases). Germline CDR1 and CDR2: SGHKS and YYEKEE (reference sequence). The CDR3 sequence is 16 residues long. Between the trimmed V and J ends, which lost 3 bases and 4 bases, there was a span of 17 bases. In DNA form, the CDR3 reads TGTGCCAGCAGCTCGAACCCAGGGGAGGCGGGAAACACCATATATTTT. Its protein product is CASSSNPGEAGNTIYF.

The J gene is TRBJ1-5, the V gene TRBV7-9; D is uncertain. Deletions cut 0 bases from V and 5 bases from J, with 5 bases between. The CDR3 is 13 residues long. Germline loops: CDR1 SEHNR, CDR2 FQNEAQ (reference sequence). CDR3 in amino acids: CASSLADYQPQHF. The CDR3 DNA reads TGTGCCAGCAGCTTAGCTGATTATCAGCCCCAGCATTTT.

This clone appeared a few times. V and J are TRBV7-3 and TRBJ2-3, with D perhaps matching TRBD2 (6 bases). The CDR3 extends over 17 amino acids. Germline CDR1 SGHTA, CDR2 FQGTGA. The V gene lost 3 bases and the J gene lost 2 bases, with 18 bases spanning the gap. CDR3 nucleotides: TGTGCCAGCAGCTTCTTTAGGGGCGGGGAGGTCACAGATACGCAGTATTTT. Its translation: CASSFFRGGEVTDTQYF.

The rearrangement joins TRBV7-6 to TRBJ2-5; a weak D match, TRBD1 (6 bases). Germline V gene lookup returns CDR1 SGHVS and CDR2 FNYEAQ. V was shortened by 5 bases and J by 2 bases, with 24 bases between the two germline ends. The CDR3 is made up of 18 amino acids. The CDR3 sequence: CASSRFPWEGQLQETQYF. The CDR3 region has the DNA TGTGCCAGCAGCCGCTTCCCGTGGGAAGGACAGTTACAAGAGACCCAGTACTTC.

The sample holds a few counts of this clone. The rearrangement links TRBV12-3 or TRBV12-4 to TRBJ2-1; maybe TRBD1 (5 bases). The CDR3 covers 13 residues. Trimming pared 10 bases from V and 3 bases from J, leaving 13 bases between. The CDR3 protein is CATKPQGYNEQFF. The CDR3 DNA follows: TGTGCCACCAAACCCCAGGGCTACAATGAGCAGTTCTTC.

The rearrangement joins TRBV19 to TRBJ2-2; 7 bases are a match to TRBD1. The CDR3 contains 14 residues. V lost 3 bases and J lost 6; bases outside the gene matches: 4. Germline CDR1 LNHDA, CDR2 SQIVND (reference sequence). Here the CDR3 DNA reads TGTGCCAGTAGTATCATAGGGGGCGCCGGGGAGCTGTTTTTT. Residues: CASSIIGGAGELFF.

The chain uses TRBV7-9 and TRBJ2-7; TRBD2 matches 10 bases. The CDR3 is 16 amino acids. Trimming removed 1 base from V and 2 bases from J; junction bases left unmatched: 5. The germline V gene encodes CDR1 SEHNR and CDR2 FQNEAQ (reference sequence). CDR3 nucleotides: TGTGCCAGCAGCTTAGAAGCTAGCGGGAGCCCCTACGAGCAGTACTTC. Its translation is CASSLEASGSPYEQYF. Full variable domain (remainder filled in from reference TRBV7-9 and TRBJ2-7): DTGVSQNPRHKITKRGQNVTFRCDPISEHNRLYWYRQTLGQGPEFLTYFQNEAQLEKSRLLSDRFSAERPKGSFSTLEIQRTEQGDSAMYLCASSLEASGSPYEQYFGPGTRLTVT.

The chain has TRBV27 and TRBJ1-2; tentative D call: TRBD1 (5 bases). The CDR3 is made up of 14 amino acids. CDR1 and CDR2 from the germline V gene are MNHEY and SMNVEV (reference sequence). The V end lost 6 bases, the J end lost 7 bases, and 18 bases lay between the germline ends. CDR3 in amino acids: CASRSLGQGGGYTF. CDR3 nucleotide sequence: TGTGCCAGCAGGAGCCTCGGCCAGGGAGGTGGCTACACCTTC.

A few counts support this clone. The chain has TRBV14 and TRBJ2-1; D is perhaps TRBD1 (6 bases). The germline V gene has CDR1 SGHDN and CDR2 FVKESK. The CDR3 extends over 15 amino acids. V gave up 0 bases and J gave up 6 bases, with 12 bases separating them. Here the CDR3 DNA reads TGTGCCAGCAGCCAAGATTGGACAGCAGTCAATGAGCAGTTCTTC. Its protein is CASSQDWTAVNEQFF.

V gene TRBV29-1 combines with J gene TRBJ1-1; 10 nucleotides line up with TRBD1. Germline lookup yields CDR1 SQVTM and CDR2 ANQGSEA. The CDR3 contains 13 residues. The V and J ends lost 1 base and 5 bases, in that order; junction bases with no gene match: 1. CDR3 in amino acids: CSVEGDRGTEAFF. The DNA for the CDR3 is TGCAGCGTTGAAGGGGACAGGGGAACTGAAGCTTTCTTT.

V and J are TRBV7-3 and TRBJ2-6; D is undetermined. CDR1 SGHTA and CDR2 FQGTGA come from the germline V gene. The CDR3 extends over 15 amino acids. The ends were cut back, 4 bases at V and 0 bases at J, with 7 bases in the middle. CDR3 loop: CASSSFGSGANVLTF. The CDR3 region has the DNA TGTGCCAGCAGCTCTTTCGGCTCTGGGGCCAACGTCCTGACTTTC.

This chain connects TRBV20-1 to TRBJ2-7; no clear D gene. With 8 bases removed from V and 2 bases from J, the gap between germline ends came to 10 bases. CDR3 size: 11 residues. The germline V gene has CDR1 DFQATT and CDR2 SNEGSKA (reference sequence). CDR3 protein: CSLPGTYEQYF. The CDR3 bases are TGCAGTTTACCGGGCACCTACGAGCAGTACTTC.

V gene TRBV5-1 combines with J gene TRBJ1-2, with TRBD1 matching over 7 bases. Trimming removed 4 bases from V and 4 bases from J; junction bases left unmatched: 7. The CDR3 loop spans 14 amino acids. CDR1 and CDR2 from the germline V gene are SGHRS and YFSETQ. The CDR3 sequence: CASSGLQGGYGYTF. CDR3 bases: TGCGCCAGCAGCGGCCTCCAGGGGGGCTATGGCTACACCTTC.

The genes are TRBV27 and TRBJ1-4, with TRBD1 identical over 11 bases. Looked up from germline, CDR1 is MNHEY and CDR2 is SMNVEV (reference sequence). CDR3 size: 16 residues. V lost 4 bases, J lost 7 bases, and 8 bases stayed unmatched. CDR3 sequence: CASSSGWGQGGEKLFF. Here the CDR3 DNA reads TGTGCCAGCAGTTCTGGGTGGGGACAGGGGGGTGAAAAACTGTTTTTT.

The chain links TRBV30 to TRBJ1-6; D is unclear. Germline values: CDR1 GTSNPN, CDR2 SVGIG (reference sequence). Trimming stripped 3 bases from V and 4 bases from J, with 16 bases between. The CDR3 extends over 16 amino acids. The CDR3 region has the DNA TGTGCCTGGAGCTCTGGTTCCCCTTTTTATAATTCACCCCTCCACTTT. Translating gives CAWSSGSPFYNSPLHF.

This chain connects TRBV7-2 to TRBJ1-2; tentatively, D is TRBD1 (5 bases). Trimming pared 1 base from V and 3 bases from J, leaving 12 bases between. Germline V gene sequence: CDR1 SGHTA, CDR2 FQGNSA. The CDR3 totals 15 residues. CDR3 residues: CASSLEPQGYYGYTF. CDR3 nucleotide sequence: TGTGCCAGCAGCTTAGAGCCTCAGGGATACTATGGCTACACCTTC.

This chain joins TRBV27 and TRBJ2-7; 9 bases match TRBD1. In germline, CDR1 is MNHEY, CDR2 SMNVEV (reference sequence). The length of the CDR3 is 13 residues. The V and J ends lost 3 bases and 4 bases, in that order; junction bases with no gene match: 1. The CDR3 DNA is TGTGCCAGCAGTTTCGGACAGGGGTACGAGCAGTACTTC. It is translated as CASSFGQGYEQYF.

The chain has TRBV27 and TRBJ1-5; D is ambiguous. This CDR3 spans 16 amino acids. CDR1 and CDR2 from the germline V gene are MNHEY and SMNVEV (reference sequence). With 0 bases removed from V and 9 bases from J, the gap between germline ends came to 18 bases. The DNA of the CDR3 is TGTGCCAGCAGTTTATCGAAAGGATACGATCTTGGGCCCCAGCATTTT. Residues: CASSLSKGYDLGPQHF.

The chain joins TRBV6-2 or TRBV6-3 to TRBJ2-1; 14 positions agree with TRBD2. The CDR3 is 19 amino acids. Germline V gene lookup returns CDR1 MNHEY and CDR2 SVGEGT. Trimming took 2 bases from V and 0 from J; bases not matched to a gene: 6. The CDR3 protein is CASSYRTSGRTLSYNEQFF. CDR3 DNA: TGTGCCAGCAGTTACCGGACTAGCGGGAGGACCCTCTCCTACAATGAGCAGTTCTTC.

This clone showed up just a few times. The CDR3 sequence: CASSLGTSGSNEQYF. The CDR3 bases are TGTGCCAGCAGCCTCGGGACTAGCGGGAGCAACGAGCAGTACTTC. V usage is TRBV9 and J usage is TRBJ2-7, with TRBD2 matching 14 bases. Per germline, CDR1 SGDLS and CDR2 YYNGEE. J was trimmed by 5 bases and V by 4 bases; bases with no gene match: 5. CDR3 size: 15 residues.